This T cell receptor beta chain derives from a study of patients and donors after allogeneic stem cell transplantation. At least ten counts were recorded for this clonotype. MiXCR was run by TCRdb on the RT-PCR reads, yielding one entry per CDR3 protein. The table lists around 30,000 distinct CDR3 sequences, roughly 7.3% of them singletons. This receptor was identified in a human donor who was either an allogeneic HSCT recipient or a stem cell or donor lymphocyte infusion donor (not recorded which). It is not recorded whose cells these are; they may come from a transplant donor. Sequencing input: blood, either unsorted or a sorted T cell fraction (not recorded which).

In DNA, the CDR3 is TGTGCCTTTGGCCCTCATGGGGAGCAGTTCTTC. Translated, it gives CAFGPHGEQFF. The V gene is TRBV10-3, the J gene TRBJ2-1; D not certain. With 11 bases removed from V and 10 bases from J, the gap between germline ends came to 15 bases. The CDR3 has 11 residues. Germline V gene data show CDR1 as ENHRY and CDR2 as SYGVKD.